This TCR beta chain was recorded in a study of T cells in Graves' hyperthyroidism and ophthalmopathy. RNA transcripts were the template for amplifying TCR beta CDR3 regions. Using the HTBI primer set, a first-round RT-PCR was run on the TCR CDR3. TCRdb re-derived calls from the multiplex PCR reads in MiXCR, one entry per CDR3 protein. The data show about 350,000 distinct CDR3 sequences, approximately 14% seen once. Study outcomes and limitations: Before onset, ophthalmopathy was predicted by the model a median around 6 months earlier.

Uncontrolled infection, other autoimmune disease, pregnancy and lactation each barred patients from inclusion. Each 10 ml fresh peripheral blood draw supplied the PBMCs. CDR1 DFQATT and CDR2 SNEGSKA come from the germline V gene (reference sequence). The CDR3 has 10 residues. Deletions cut 3 bases from V and 8 bases from J, with 5 bases between. This clonotype came up many times. Its antigen is undetermined. Sequenced: blood. This rearrangement joins TRBV20-1 to TRBJ2-1; no reliable D call. The clonotype originates from a woman aged 25 to 39 with Graves' hyperthyroidism. In DNA form, the CDR3 reads TGCAGTGCTAGGGTGGATGAGCAGTTCTTC. As protein: CSARVDEQFF.